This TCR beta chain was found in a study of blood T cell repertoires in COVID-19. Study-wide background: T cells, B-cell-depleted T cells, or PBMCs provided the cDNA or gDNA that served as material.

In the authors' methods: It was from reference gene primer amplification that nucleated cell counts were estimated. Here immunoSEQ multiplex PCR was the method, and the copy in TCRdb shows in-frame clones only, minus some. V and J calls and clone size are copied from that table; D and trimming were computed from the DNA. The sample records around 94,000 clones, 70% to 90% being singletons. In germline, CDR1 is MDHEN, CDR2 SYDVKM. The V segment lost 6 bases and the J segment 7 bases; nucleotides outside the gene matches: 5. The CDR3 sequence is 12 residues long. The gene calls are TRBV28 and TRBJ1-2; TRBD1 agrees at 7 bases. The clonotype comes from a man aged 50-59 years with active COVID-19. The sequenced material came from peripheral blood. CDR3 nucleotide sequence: TGTGCCAGCAGGAGGGGGCCTGCTGGCTACACCTTC. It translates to CASRRGPAGYTF.